A single sample gave rise to the 26 T cell receptor beta chains below, sequenced in a study of blood T cell repertoires in COVID-19. Assay used: immunoSEQ multiplex PCR; TCRdb lists only in-frame clones, some missing. Of 270,000 or so clones listed, approximately 89% are singletons. Input material: PBMCs or T cells enriched from blood (not recorded which). These receptors all come from a woman under 30 who had recovered from COVID-19.

J is TRBJ2-1 and V is TRBV9, with 8 bases identical to TRBD2. Germline values: CDR1 SGDLS, CDR2 YYNGEE. The CDR3 runs to 20 residues. V was pared by 0 bases and J by 7 bases, with 21 bases of the junction left unmatched. The CDR3 here is CASSVAGGTRGPARQNEQFF. Here the CDR3 DNA reads TGTGCCAGCAGCGTAGCCGGGGGGACTAGAGGGCCGGCAAGACAAAATGAGCAGTTCTTC.

This clone was recorded at least ten times. This sequence joins TRBV21-1 and TRBJ2-1; the DNA was not used to check the table's D call, TRBD2. TRBV21-1 is an annotated pseudogene. This CDR3 spans 20 amino acids. DNA of the CDR3: TGTGCCAGCAGCTATGAGGGTGATCGGGCTAGCGGGAGCAAAGGTAGTGAGCAGTTCTTC. Protein product: CASSYEGDRASGSKGSEQFF.

This chain connects TRBV7-8 to TRBJ2-1, with D possibly being TRBD2 (5 bases). The CDR3 covers 14 residues. The germline gives CDR1 SGHVS, CDR2 FQNEAQ. V lost 1 base to trimming and J lost 6 bases, with 10 bases between them. The DNA of the CDR3 is TGTGCCAGCAGCTTAGTGAGGGCTGGCAATGAGCAGTTCTTC. Its translation: CASSLVRAGNEQFF.

The CDR3 is CAWSVLHEKLFF. CDR3 in DNA: TGTGCCTGGAGTGTTCTTCATGAAAAACTGTTTTTT. The chain uses TRBV30 and TRBJ1-4; D not certain. V dropped 0 bases and J dropped 6 bases, with 5 bases sitting between them. This CDR3 has 12 amino acids. Germline-derived CDR1 and CDR2 are GTSNPN and SVGIG (reference sequence). The entire variable domain, with the rest obtained from reference TRBV30 and TRBJ1-4, is as follows: SQTIHQWPATLVQPVGSPLSLECTVEGTSNPNLYWYRQAAGRGLQLLFYSVGIGQISSEVPQNLSASRPQDRQFILSSKKLLLSDSGFYLCAWSVLHEKLFFGSGTQLSVL.

The V call is TRBV10-3, the J call TRBJ1-1; 8 nucleotides agree with TRBD1. CDR1 is ENHRY, CDR2 SYGVKD, per germline. V lost 4 bases, J lost 3 bases, and 7 bases stayed unmatched. The CDR3 loop spans 15 amino acids. The CDR3 loop is CAISAKRQGYTEAFF. The CDR3 DNA is TGTGCCATCAGTGCAAAAAGACAGGGGTACACTGAAGCTTTCTTT.

The V call is TRBV27, the J call TRBJ1-1; possibly TRBD1 for D (6 bases). The CDR3 sequence is 14 residues long. Trimming took 8 bases from V and 0 from J, leaving 13 bases between them. Germline V gene lookup returns CDR1 MNHEY and CDR2 SMNVEV (reference sequence). The CDR3 here is CASSMDRMNTEAFF. CDR3 in DNA: TGTGCCAGCTCAATGGACAGAATGAACACTGAAGCTTTCTTT.

V is TRBV7-2 and J is TRBJ2-1, with 10 bases identical to TRBD2. The CDR3 covers 16 residues. The J segment lost 4 bases and the V segment lost 1 base, leaving 4 bases of the junction unmatched. Germline values: CDR1 SGHTA, CDR2 FQGNSA. The CDR3 DNA follows: TGTGCCAGCAGCTTAGGAGCGGGAGGGTTTTACAATGAGCAGTTCTTC. Residues: CASSLGAGGFYNEQFF.

This chain uses TRBV15 with TRBJ1-2, with a weak D call TRBD1 (6 bases). Germline CDR1 reads LNHNV; CDR2 reads YYDKDF (reference sequence). The V end lost 0 bases, the J end lost 3 bases, and 26 bases lay between the germline ends. The CDR3 contains 20 residues. The CDR3 DNA reads TGTGCCACCAGCAGAGATTGGGGGTGGTCTAACAGGGCAAAAGACTATGGCTACACCTTC. It is translated as CATSRDWGWSNRAKDYGYTF.

The J gene is TRBJ2-3, the V gene TRBV10-1, with 9 nucleotides matching TRBD2. CDR1 is WNHNN and CDR2 is SYGVQD in the germline V gene (reference sequence). This CDR3 is 14 amino acids long. The V gene end was trimmed by 6 bases and the J gene end by 0 bases; junction bases not matched to a gene: 1. The CDR3 sequence is CASSLAGSTDTQYF. The CDR3 nucleotides are TGCGCCAGCAGCCTAGCGGGGAGCACAGATACGCAGTATTTT.

The chain is built from TRBV7-8 and TRBJ1-2; D ambiguous. Germline values: CDR1 SGHVS, CDR2 FQNEAQ. The V end was cut by 1 base, the J end by 2 bases, with 11 bases between. The CDR3 runs 15 residues. The CDR3 protein is CASSLGTRSNYGYTF. The CDR3 bases are TGTGCCAGCAGCTTAGGTACCAGATCAAACTATGGCTACACCTTC.

The rearrangement links TRBV7-9 to TRBJ2-1, with TRBD2 matching 9 bases. V lost 1 base, J lost 14 bases, and 21 bases stayed unmatched. Germline assignment: CDR1 SEHNR and CDR2 FQNEAQ (reference sequence). This CDR3 has 18 residues. The CDR3 loop is CASSLGAQGGQREAQKFF. CDR3 sequence (DNA): TGTGCCAGCAGCTTAGGGGCACAGGGCGGCCAGCGGGAGGCTCAAAAGTTCTTC. The full variable domain, completed using reference TRBV7-9 and TRBJ2-1, is DTGVSQNPRHKITKRGQNVTFRCDPISEHNRLYWYRQTLGQGPEFLTYFQNEAQLEKSRLLSDRFSAERPKGSFSTLEIQRTEQGDSAMYLCASSLGAQGGQREAQKFFGPGTRLTVL.

The rearrangement links TRBV19 to TRBJ2-7, with 8 bases identical to TRBD2. The CDR3 extends over 14 amino acids. The trim removed 6 bases at V and 2 bases at J, leaving 6 bases unmatched. The germline V gene encodes CDR1 LNHDA and CDR2 SQIVND (reference sequence). CDR3 sequence reads: CASSKTSGTYEQYF. DNA for the CDR3: TGTGCCAGTAGCAAAACTAGCGGCACCTACGAGCAGTACTTC.

The chain links TRBV28 to TRBJ2-1; 7 bases align to TRBD2. The germline gives CDR1 MDHEN, CDR2 SYDVKM. CDR3 size: 16 residues. Germline trimming cut 5 bases from V and 0 bases from J; bases unmatched to any gene: 7. This CDR3 is CASSPARESSYNEQFF. The CDR3, as DNA: TGTGCCAGCAGTCCCGCGCGGGAGAGCTCCTACAATGAGCAGTTCTTC. The whole variable domain, remainder taken from reference TRBV28 and TRBJ2-1, is DVKVTQSSRYLVKRTGEKVFLECVQDMDHENMFWYRQDPGLGLRLIYFSYDVKMKEKGDIPEGYSVSREKKERFSLILESASTNQTSMYLCASSPARESSYNEQFFGPGTRLTVL.

The rearrangement joins TRBV5-1 to TRBJ1-1; 9 bases fit TRBD1. Trimming cost V 6 bases and J 4 bases; bases outside gene matches: 7. This CDR3 has 14 residues. Germline-derived CDR1 and CDR2 are SGHRS and YFSETQ. The CDR3 region has the DNA TGCGCCAGCACGTCGGGACAGGGTGGCACTGAAGCTTTCTTT. This gives the protein CASTSGQGGTEAFF.

This chain links TRBV5-4 with TRBJ2-2; perhaps TRBD2 as D (6 bases). The CDR3 has 18 amino acids. Germline values: CDR1 SGHNT, CDR2 YYREEE (reference sequence). V was shortened by 4 bases and J by 5 bases, with 24 bases between the two germline ends. The CDR3 loop is CASSPPPRVAEKTGELFF. The DNA for the CDR3 is TGTGCCAGCAGCCCCCCGCCCCGGGTAGCGGAAAAAACCGGGGAGCTGTTTTTT.

The chain couples TRBV7-8 to TRBJ1-5, with 9 bases lining up with TRBD1. After removal of 4 bases from V and 11 bases from J, the junction contained 3 bases not matched to a gene. Germline V CDR1 and CDR2: SGHVS, FQNEAQ. CDR3 length: 12 amino acids. Here the CDR3 DNA reads TGTGCCAGCAGCTCCACAGGGGGCTCCCAGCATTTT. It encodes CASSSTGGSQHF.

This clone was counted a single time. The chain has TRBV19 and TRBJ2-7, with 9 bases aligning to TRBD2. Germline CDR1 reads LNHDA; CDR2 reads SQIVND (reference sequence). V lost 7 bases to trimming and J lost 3 bases; unmatched junction nucleotides: 7. The CDR3 totals 14 residues. CDR3 sequence (DNA): TGTGCCAGTACCTCCGGGACTAGCAGCTACGAGCAGTACTTC. Its protein is CASTSGTSSYEQYF.

V usage is TRBV2 and J usage is TRBJ2-5; no definite D call. V lost 4 bases and J lost 1, with 22 bases in between. The CDR3 consists of 18 residues. Germline CDR1 and CDR2: SNHLY and FYNNEI. CDR3 nucleotide sequence: TGTGCCAGCAGTGTGCTCCTCGGGTGGCTGGGTTCCCAAGAGACCCAGTACTTC. Protein: CASSVLLGWLGSQETQYF.

This chain joins TRBV11-2 and TRBJ2-5; weak D call: TRBD2 (6 bases). The germline CDR1 and CDR2 sequences are SGHAT and FQNNGV. Between the trimmed V and J ends, which lost 0 bases and 1 base, there was a span of 12 bases. The length of the CDR3 is 16 residues. CDR3 amino acids: CASSLDSQGLQETQYF. CDR3 in DNA: TGTGCCAGCAGCTTAGATTCGCAGGGACTCCAAGAGACCCAGTACTTC.

The genes are TRBV28 and TRBJ2-3; TRBD1 matches at 7 bases. CDR3 length: 15 amino acids. Germline lookup yields CDR1 MDHEN and CDR2 SYDVKM. The J segment lost 3 bases and the V segment lost 5 bases, leaving 8 bases of the junction unmatched. Here the CDR3 reads CASSEGQDQTDTQYF. The CDR3 nucleotides read TGTGCCAGCAGTGAAGGACAGGACCAGACAGATACGCAGTATTTT.

V is TRBV7-8 and J is TRBJ2-3; D might be TRBD2 (5 bases). Germline V gives CDR1 SGHVS, CDR2 FQNEAQ. The V and J ends lost 8 bases and 6 bases respectively, with 9 bases between them. The CDR3 is made up of 11 amino acids. CDR3: CASFGEDTQYF. The DNA for the CDR3 is TGTGCCAGCTTCGGGGAGGATACGCAGTATTTT. Using reference TRBV7-8 and TRBJ2-3 for the parts outside the CDR3, the full variable domain is GAGVSQSPRYKVAKRGQDVALRCDPISGHVSLFWYQQALGQGPEFLTYFQNEAQLDKSGLPSDRFFAERPEGSVSTLKIQRTQQEDSAVYLCASFGEDTQYFGPGTRLTVL.

The chain recombines TRBV5-6 with TRBJ2-7; no definite D call. Germline V gene data show CDR1 as SGHDT and CDR2 as YYEEEE. Between the trimmed V and J ends, which lost 0 bases and 6 bases, there was a span of 7 bases. The CDR3 spans 12 residues. This CDR3 reads CASSLVRSEQYF. For the CDR3, the DNA is TGTGCCAGCAGCTTGGTCCGTAGCGAGCAGTACTTC.

This clone is classed as medium-sized. The chain couples TRBV27 to TRBJ2-2, with D perhaps TRBD1 (6 bases). The CDR3 has 17 residues. From germline, CDR1 is MNHEY and CDR2 SMNVEV (reference sequence). V gave up 2 bases and J gave up 4 bases, with 17 bases separating them. CDR3 amino acids: CASSLTRGASPTGELFF. The CDR3, as DNA: TGTGCCAGCAGTTTAACCAGGGGCGCAAGTCCCACCGGGGAGCTGTTTTTT.

CDR3 sequence: CASSQDNAGSRPQHF. The CDR3 nucleotides are TGCGCCAGCAGCCAAGATAATGCGGGATCCCGTCCCCAGCATTTT. The V gene is TRBV4-3, the J gene TRBJ1-5, with no clear D. V lost 0 bases, J lost 10 bases, and 16 bases lay in between. There are 15 residues in the CDR3. Germline CDR1 LGHNA, CDR2 YSLEER.

This chain joins TRBV10-3 and TRBJ1-1; D possibly corresponds to TRBD1 (6 bases). The CDR3 contains 13 residues. Germline V CDR1 and CDR2: ENHRY, SYGVKD. The ends were cut back, 6 bases at V and 1 base at J, with 9 bases in the middle. The CDR3 DNA reads as TGTGCCATCAGCGCGGACAGGAACACTGAAGCTTTCTTT. Translating gives CAISADRNTEAFF.

The V gene is TRBV5-4, the J gene TRBJ2-7, with TRBD1 identical over 7 bases. The CDR3 length is 13 residues. Losses at the gene ends were 0 bases for V and 3 bases for J; bases not matched to a gene: 0. Germline V gene lookup returns CDR1 SGHNT and CDR2 YYREEE (reference sequence). Here the CDR3 reads CASSLDRGYEQYF. In DNA, the CDR3 is TGTGCCAGCAGCTTGGACAGGGGCTACGAGCAGTACTTC. Filled out from reference TRBV5-4 and TRBJ2-7, the complete variable domain reads ETGVTQSPTHLIKTRGQQVTLRCSSQSGHNTVSWYQQALGQGPQFIFQYYREEENGRGNFPPRFSGLQFPNYSSELNVNALELDDSALYLCASSLDRGYEQYFGPGTRLTVT.